This T cell receptor beta chain was profiled in a study of cytomegalovirus exposure and HLA in healthy donors (dated by TCRdb to about 2017). With respect to the entire study: An earlier analysis of 550 to 700 of the donors reported roughly 300 Gb of sequence data and 117 million unique TCR beta sequences from 190 million or so T cells. An early release covering over 500 HLA-typed donors comprised roughly 300 gigabases of sequencing data and around 85 million unique TCR sequences. Among about 400 genotyped donors of the cohort, an average of approximately 200,000 unique TCR beta nucleotide sequences was sequenced per donor, of which about 20% were non-productive. Several DR-DQ haplotypes were handled as single units for association and clustering, since linkage in the cohort was strong. The study aimed to test whether cataloging public T cell receptors could reveal signatures of past pathogen exposure. To decide whether each TCR beta V gene segment behaved as functional or pseudogenic, an earlier analysis of some 570 of the donors relied on high-throughput TCR beta sequencing. In a later analysis, previously published TCR beta repertoires from roughly 710 donors were re-analyzed and high-resolution HLA genotyping was added so that TCR occurrence patterns could be studied. Class I and class II HLA loci were covered by the typing at four-digit resolution. The genetic ancestry cluster associated with self-reported Caucasian donors included over 80% of the roughly 400 genotyped donors. To predict cytomegalovirus infection status, the study combined high-throughput TCR immunosequencing, statistical association of individual TCRs with disease status, and machine learning. Donor age, sex, ethnicity and CMV serostatus were collected together with the repertoire data. Besides the first cohort of around 670 subjects, a separate validation cohort made up of over a hundred different subjects was used. All discovery cohort repertoires had been generated on a single sequencing platform. A later genetic analysis took genome-wide SNP genotypes for about three fifths of the 666 donors and used that subset as a discovery cohort. Typing coverage differed by locus: A, B, C, DRB1 and DQB1 were typed in roughly 620-630 donors, DQA1 in about 560, DPA1 in 600 to 610, and DPB1 in just under 490. The later analysis used no new phenotypic data to find candidate immune exposures, relying instead on TCR beta sequences and their occurrence across donors. The study profiled the T cell repertoires of about 640 subjects by immunosequencing and related them to cytomegalovirus serostatus. Here is what the overall study found, with its caveats: Only TCR beta chains were sequenced in this cohort, and the absence of alpha or paired-chain data limited detectable features. Cytomegalovirus status was reported to be diagnosed by the classifier with high specificity and sensitivity in both the original and validation cohorts. Several of the top co-occurrence clusters appeared to be linked to parvovirus B19, influenza, CMV and Epstein-Barr virus, according to a later analysis. Sequencing depth was assumed to be roughly uniform across donors in the presence/absence analyses, though that assumption may not hold. In an earlier analysis of approximately 590 of the donors, most TCR beta V segments appeared in productive rearrangements about 87% or about 30% of the time, broadly matching IMGT annotations. An association between a missense DCLRE1C variant and V-gene and J-gene trimming of TCR beta chains was found in a later genetic analysis and replicated in an independent cohort. A cluster of highly shared sequence variants was judged likely to be a technical artifact of the sequencing pipeline. Some IMGT-functional V segments, including TRBV6-2 and TRBV6-3, could not be distinguished by the 87-base-pair reads and were therefore excluded. Because counts were too low, roughly 16 rarely observed V segments, including chromosome 9 orphons, were left out of the earlier analysis of approximately 500 of the donors. Assigning TCR associations to individual alleles was difficult when HLA alleles, especially DR and DQ, strongly co-occurred. The only immune exposure information available for the cohort was CMV serostatus. Three of the identified cytomegalovirus-associated TCR beta chains were confirmed in vitro to be specific for cytomegalovirus antigens. Linkage disequilibrium might explain the correlated functional status among segregating V segments, but an unknown experimental factor could not be excluded. Because HLA typing was unavailable for some donors at each locus, only the typed subset was used in association tests. The study listed around 160 TCR beta chains as associated with cytomegalovirus. In a later analysis, HLA-associated TCR beta chains showed more clonal expansion and lower generation probabilities than non-associated chains that were equally common. While some public TCRs were present in many individuals, most TCR sequences turned up only very rarely across donors. In a later analysis, the rate of TCR association differed among HLA loci, with DRB1 alleles having the most associated TCRs and HLA-C alleles having the fewest. A later analysis associated 17,000 or so TCR beta sequences with specific HLA alleles at a false discovery rate of 0.05. In a later genetic analysis, fewer N-insertions in productive TCRs were reported among donors in an Asian-associated ancestry cluster than the 666-donor mean. A further reported finding was that TCR beta sequences accurately predicted the HLA-A and HLA-B alleles for most subjects in the first cohort. In a later analysis, most CMV-associated TCR beta chains were found to appear HLA-restricted, with HLA associations seemingly driven largely by CMV exposure. The authors suggested that the approach could potentially be extended to other disease states and immunological phenotypes.

Library method: the immunoSEQ multiplex PCR assay. For the multiplex PCR, a mixture combining 60 forward primers for TCR Vbeta segments and 13 reverse primers for TCR Jbeta segments was used. A multiplex PCR assay on genomic DNA amplified the CDR3 region of rearranged TCR beta genes. On the Illumina HiSeq System, the amplified TCR beta libraries were sequenced as 87-base-pair reads. In the original analysis: A later analysis counted about 80 million unique TCR beta chains across the 650 to 700 repertoires, and some 11 million of these chains were shared by at least two donors. Raw reads were error-corrected and collapsed into unique sequences with a nearest-neighbor algorithm that merged closely related sequences to remove PCR and sequencing errors. CDR3 sequences were aligned to IMGT reference sequences to assign V, D and J gene segments. For a sequence to be retained, at least a six-nucleotide match to both a V gene segment and a J gene segment was required. A rearrangement counted as productive if the CDR3 had no stop codons and remained in frame with V and J, and every other rearrangement counted as non-productive. CDR3 was defined according to IMGT convention as the region running from the second conserved V-encoded cysteine to the conserved J-encoded phenylalanine. The earlier analysis of 500 to 600 of the donors excluded sequences that lacked an unambiguous match to a single V gene segment. In an earlier analysis of approximately 500 of the donors, a V segment was called functional when productive rearrangements were above 56.7%, and segregating when the standard deviation between donors exceeded 5%. To diagnose cytomegalovirus status from the catalog of TCR beta chain sequences, a statistical classification framework was built. A later analysis assigned V and J genes by comparing TCR nucleotide sequences with IMGT/GENE-DB human TR gene sequences. A later analysis assigned CDR3 sequences and most-parsimonious VDJ recombination scenarios with the TCRdist pipeline. A later analysis defined each TCR beta chain by its CDR3 amino acid sequence plus V-gene family, and excluded reads lacking a unique V-gene family. In a later analysis, some 600 highly shared, low-generation-probability nucleotide sequences were removed to address suspected cross-contamination and a sequencing artifact. In a later analysis, a clonal expansion index for each public chain was calculated from normalized within-repertoire ranks of inferred template counts. A later analysis computed generation probabilities with a VDJ recombination model fitted to out-of-frame rearrangements, and checked the results against IGoR. In a later analysis, TCR-TCR, TCR-HLA and TCR-CMV co-occurrence was scored with hypergeometric tests, and a repertoire-size bias correction was applied to TCR pairs. A later analysis estimated false discovery rates by permuting HLA or CMV assignments 20 times. In a later analysis, co-occurring TCRs were grouped using DBSCAN, and TCRdist sequence similarity was added for clustering within HLA-allele-positive subsets. Repertoires with fewer than 30,000 or more than 120,000 public chains were left out of co-occurrence clustering, as were about 5 repertoires with anomalous nucleotide sharing. TCRdb provides this immuneACCESS table in a form limited to in-frame rearrangements. Some clones are lacking; in checked studies, under half of them reflect an unresolved V gene, and why the rest are absent is not known. V and J calls and clone size follow that table, whereas D and trimming were derived from the DNA. The sample has around 190,000 clones on record, around 78% of them singletons. The ten top clones hold approximately 2% of the sample.

The CDR3 runs 16 amino acids, cysteine and phenylalanine included. Only the CDR3 DNA is retained, 48 bases long and in frame from the first base. Trimming accounts for 4 bases at V and 7 bases at J, while the number of junction bases matched to no gene is 10. As encoded in the germline V gene, CDR1 is SGHTA while CDR2 is FQGTGA. This clone has more than one count but fewer than ten. The antigen it recognizes is unknown. Base quality data are lacking; no much larger clone is found one base away. In total, 600 or so healthy bone marrow donors made up the cohort. At the time of sampling, every cohort member was nominally healthy, though immune exposures that went unrecorded were likely present. The donor tested CMV seronegative and was one of the 352 seronegative cohort members. A peripheral blood sample was provided by each donor, and peripheral blood mononuclear cells were used for TCR beta sequencing. The Qiagen DNeasy Blood Extraction Kit was used to extract genomic DNA from the blood cell samples.

The TCR comes from a man aged 30 to 39 in good health and CMV-seronegative. The rearrangement combines TRBV7-3 with TRBJ2-1; TRBD2 matches 10 bases in the middle. The sequenced sample consisted of PBMCs. The DNA sequence reads TGTGCCAGCAGCTCAACAGCGGGAGGGCCAGGGAATGAGCAGTTCTTC. Translated, it gives CASSSTAGGPGNEQFF.